This TCR beta chain was recorded in a study of chemoradiotherapy in HPV16-positive cancers. Study-level background: Functional T-cell assays on two HPV16-positive patients' cells defined candidate HPV-specific clones and common TCR motifs.

Findings and caveats of the study: Only a couple of HPV16-positive patients supplied the functional HPV-specificity definition. Non-HPV-specific T cells did not expand in tumors during treatment, whereas candidate HPV-specific clones and E7-related motifs did.

Turning to this clone: Its antigen is unidentified.

Clones were sequenced by immunoSEQ multiplex PCR, and TCRdb holds only the in-frame ones, with some missing. The sample records 6,000 or so clones, around 83% being singletons. The CDR3 extends over 13 amino acids. The germline V and J ends were trimmed by 7 bases and 4 bases, with 13 bases remaining between them. CDR1 is MDHEN and CDR2 is SYDVKM in the germline V gene. This receptor was obtained from a human donor with HPV-associated anogenital cancer. This chain links TRBV28 with TRBJ1-2, with D possibly being TRBD1 (6 bases). Sampling was carried out from a patient who underwent chemoradiotherapy. CDR3 sequence (DNA): TGTGCCAGCACCTCTGGACAGCCCTATGGCTACACCTTC. Its protein product is CASTSGQPYGYTF.